The 17 T cell receptor beta chains listed next were all sequenced from one sample in a study of T cell repertoires in cytomegalovirus infection (dated by TCRdb to the late 2010s). The instrument given in TCRdb is Illumina HiSeq 1500. The public reads were quality trimmed at Q25 with fastp and then assembled into clones with MiXCR by TCRdb, keeping productive beta chains. Here each entry gathers all rows of one CDR3 protein and keeps the most common genes and DNA. The sample contains about 830,000 distinct CDR3 sequences, approximately 32% of them found a single time. The top ten clonotypes cover around an eighth of the sample. No antigen is known for these receptors. The intended sense of this specimen's treatment or condition label: in vitro stimulation with specific CMV peptide epitopes to enrich CMV-specific T cells. This material consisted of cultured CD8+ T cells from PBMCs, taken from culture after CMV antigen stimulation. All receptors come from a human donor in good health (CMV status not recorded). Some clones in this sample may be carry-over from other donors' samples.

The CDR3 loop reads CASSPDSTGELFF. The CDR3 nucleotides are TGTGCCAGCAGCCCTGACAGCACCGGGGAGCTGTTTTTT. The V gene is TRBV5-6, the J gene TRBJ2-2; D possibly corresponds to TRBD1 (5 bases). CDR1 SGHDT and CDR2 YYEEEE come from the germline V gene. The CDR3 length is 13 residues. The germline V and J ends were trimmed by 4 bases and 4 bases, with 8 bases remaining between them.

As regards this clonotype: Its ends do not fully match the called genes, so a read error is possible. This rearrangement joins TRBV5-6 to TRBJ2-2; no firm D call. The CDR3 runs to 12 residues. Germline values: CDR1 SGHDT, CDR2 YYEEEE. DNA of the CDR3: TGTGTCAGCAGCTTCTTAACCGGGGAGCTGTTTTTT. It translates to CVSSFLTGELFF.

This clonotype was found a few times. The chain employs TRBV28 and TRBJ2-1; possibly TRBD1 for D (5 bases). From germline, CDR1 is MDHEN and CDR2 SYDVKM. V shed 6 bases and J shed 1 base, with 19 bases lying between them. The CDR3 length is 17 residues. CDR3 in amino acids: CASSPPRARASYNEQFF. CDR3 nucleotide sequence: TGTGCCAGCAGCCCACCCAGGGCGCGCGCTTCCTACAATGAGCAGTTCTTC.

This clonotype has a handful of counts. This chain links TRBV2 with TRBJ1-5, with D hard to call. Germline CDR1 and CDR2: SNHLY and FYNNEI. The CDR3 is made up of 14 amino acids. V lost 6 bases and J 4 bases, leaving 13 bases between the germline ends. The CDR3 DNA reads TGTGCCAGCAGCGCGACGCATAAAAATCAGCCCCAGCATTTT. As protein: CASSATHKNQPQHF.

The table lists this clonotype with many counts. V is TRBV7-2 and J is TRBJ2-1; 10 nucleotides match TRBD2. CDR1 and CDR2 from the germline V gene are SGHTA and FQGNSA. The CDR3 spans 16 residues. The J segment lost 6 bases and the V segment lost 0 bases, leaving 5 bases of the junction unmatched. CDR3 sequence (DNA): TGTGCCAGCAGCTTAGCTCCAGCGGGGGGGCGCAATGAGCAGTTCTTC. It translates to CASSLAPAGGRNEQFF.

This clonotype was found a few times. The chain carries TRBV6-1 and TRBJ2-3, with D perhaps matching TRBD2 (7 bases). CDR1 and CDR2 from the germline V gene are MNHNS and SASEGT. V lost 1 base and J lost 6, with 14 bases in between. This CDR3 has 15 amino acids. CDR3 in amino acids: CASSEEDGGQDTQYF. CDR3 sequence (DNA): TGTGCCAGCAGTGAAGAGGACGGGGGGCAGGATACGCAGTATTTT.

There are a few counts of this clonotype. The chain carries TRBV6-1 and TRBJ2-6, with a weak D call TRBD1 (6 bases). From germline, CDR1 is MNHNS and CDR2 SASEGT. The CDR3 extends over 14 amino acids. Trimming shortened V by 8 bases and J by 1 base, and 9 bases separated the two germline ends. CDR3 in DNA: TGTGCCAGCGCCACAGGGTCTGGGGCCAACGTCCTGACTTTC. This gives the protein CASATGSGANVLTF.

The chain links TRBV4-1 to TRBJ2-2; TRBD1 is a possible D gene (6 bases). Germline V CDR1 and CDR2: MGHRA, YSYEKL. Trimming removed 5 bases from V and 1 base from J, with 11 bases in between. This CDR3 is 15 amino acids long. The chain's CDR3 is CASSGRDKNTGELFF. CDR3 in DNA: TGCGCCAGCAGCGGACGGGACAAGAACACCGGGGAGCTGTTTTTT.

The J gene is TRBJ2-3, the V gene TRBV4-1; 10 bases map to TRBD2. V was clipped by 0 bases and J by 4 bases; unmatched bases: 7. The germline V gene encodes CDR1 MGHRA and CDR2 YSYEKL. This CDR3 spans 17 amino acids. CDR3 in amino acids: CASSQDGLAGEADTQYF. For the CDR3, the DNA is TGCGCCAGCAGCCAAGATGGGCTAGCGGGGGAAGCAGATACGCAGTATTTT.

This clonotype was observed at least ten times. The chain recombines TRBV6-1 with TRBJ2-1; D remains unclear. The CDR3 is made up of 13 amino acids. V lost 11 bases, J lost 4 bases, and 15 bases lay in between. Germline CDR1 is MNHNS and CDR2 is SASEGT. The CDR3 nucleotides read TGTGCCGCTTGCTCTGGCGGATACAATGAGCAGTTCTTC. This translates into CAACSGGYNEQFF.

This clonotype has more than one count but fewer than ten. The chain joins TRBV2 to TRBJ1-1, with a tentative D call TRBD1 (6 bases). Per germline, CDR1 SNHLY and CDR2 FYNNEI. Trimming shortened V by 3 bases and J by 7 bases, and 9 bases separated the two germline ends. CDR3 length equals 12 residues. Here the CDR3 DNA reads TGTGCCAGCAGTGATGGGGGCAATGAAGCTTTCTTT. It yields the protein CASSDGGNEAFF.

This clonotype has a count of ten or more. The chain's CDR3 is CAIKGREETQYF. The CDR3 DNA sequence: TGTGCCATCAAGGGCAGGGAGGAGACCCAGTACTTC. The chain is built from TRBV10-3 and TRBJ2-5; D tentatively reads TRBD1 or TRBD2 (5 bases each). CDR1 is ENHRY and CDR2 is SYGVKD in the germline V gene. The V gene lost 7 bases and the J gene lost 5 bases, with 11 bases spanning the gap. There are 12 residues in the CDR3.

The chain combines TRBV19 with TRBJ1-1, with D possibly TRBD1 on 5 matching bases. Trimming shortened V by 6 bases and J by 5 bases, and 19 bases separated the two germline ends. This CDR3 region has 15 residues. Germline lookup yields CDR1 LNHDA and CDR2 SQIVND (reference sequence). The CDR3 reads CASSARRESETEAFF. The CDR3 region has the DNA TGTGCCAGTAGCGCCCGCAGGGAGTCAGAAACTGAAGCTTTCTTT. Using reference TRBV19 and TRBJ1-1 for the parts outside the CDR3, the full variable domain is DGGITQSPKYLFRKEGQNVTLSCEQNLNHDAMYWYRQDPGQGLRLIYYSQIVNDFQKGDIAEGYSVSREKKESFPLTVTSAQKNPTAFYLCASSARRESETEAFFGQGTRLTVV.

This clonotype was seen many times. The chain carries TRBV7-8 and TRBJ2-3; 9 nucleotides line up with TRBD1. There are 15 residues in the CDR3. V lost 5 bases to trimming and J lost 1 base; unmatched junction nucleotides: 4. Germline lookup yields CDR1 SGHVS and CDR2 FQNEAQ. DNA for the CDR3: TGTGCCAGCAGCATCCGGGACAGGGGCACAGATACGCAGTATTTT. Its translation: CASSIRDRGTDTQYF.

This clonotype was counted at least ten times. This chain uses TRBV7-2 with TRBJ2-5, with D possibly being TRBD1 or TRBD2 (5 bases each). The CDR3 covers 14 residues. CDR1 and CDR2 from the germline V gene are SGHTA and FQGNSA. Trimming stripped 5 bases from V and 2 bases from J, with 12 bases between. CDR3 sequence (DNA): TGTGCCAGCAGCCCAATGGGGACGCAAGAGACCCAGTACTTC. Translating gives CASSPMGTQETQYF.

This rearrangement joins TRBV19 to TRBJ1-1; no clear D. V lost 7 bases to trimming and J lost 11 bases, with 17 bases between them. CDR3 length equals 12 residues. CDR1 is LNHDA, CDR2 SQIVND, per germline (reference sequence). CDR3 sequence (DNA): TGTGCCAGTACCCGGAATGGAGTCGAGGCTTTCTTT. The encoded protein is CASTRNGVEAFF.

The chain recombines TRBV19 with TRBJ2-5; TRBD2 is a possible D gene (6 bases). From germline, CDR1 is LNHDA and CDR2 SQIVND (reference sequence). V lost 5 bases and J 2 bases, leaving 12 bases between the germline ends. The CDR3 loop spans 14 amino acids. The CDR3 loop reads CASSLWGEQETQYF. The CDR3 nucleotides are TGTGCCAGTAGTCTCTGGGGGGAACAAGAGACCCAGTACTTC.